These T cell receptor beta chains were read from a single sample in a study of blood T cell repertoires in COVID-19. Clones were read by immunoSEQ multiplex PCR, and TCRdb kept only the in-frame ones, dropping some. The sample includes about 300,000 clones, roughly 90% of them seen just once. The specimen was PBMCs or T cells enriched from blood (not recorded which). The receptor set was obtained from a woman aged 18 to 35 with acute COVID-19. CDR3s include the opening cysteine and the closing phenylalanine or tryptophan. A D gene is named only where the DNA matches it firmly. A clone size is listed for some rows: how often the clone was seen (once, few, many), or a class if it is expanded.

clone_size: .
d_call: .
v_call: TRBV11-3
j_call: TRBJ1-3
cdr3_aa: CASSARGNTIYF
cdr3_nt: TGTGCCAGCAGCGCCCGGGGAAACACCATATATTTT

clone_size: .
d_call: TRBD2
v_call: TRBV18
j_call: TRBJ2-7
cdr3_aa: CASSPNSGSSGEQYF
cdr3_nt: TGTGCCAGCTCACCTAATAGCGGGAGTAGCGGCGAGCAGTACTTC

clone_size: .
d_call: .
v_call: TRBV10-3
j_call: TRBJ2-3
cdr3_aa: CAISESRAIDTQYF
cdr3_nt: TGTGCCATCAGTGAGTCGAGGGCCATAGATACGCAGTATTTT

clone_size: .
d_call: .
v_call: TRBV15
j_call: TRBJ1-5
cdr3_aa: CATSGLDRWNQPQHF
cdr3_nt: TGTGCCACCAGCGGACTAGACAGGTGGAATCAGCCCCAGCATTTT

clone_size: once
d_call: TRBD1
v_call: TRBV7-6
j_call: TRBJ1-4
cdr3_aa: CASSLDRGGKLFF
cdr3_nt: TGTGCCAGCAGCTTGGACAGGGGGGGAAAACTGTTTTTT

clone_size: .
d_call: .
v_call: TRBV6-2/TRBV6-3
j_call: TRBJ1-6
cdr3_aa: CASSPTGSYNSPLHF
cdr3_nt: TGTGCCAGCAGTCCGACCGGGTCTTATAATTCACCCCTCCACTTT

clone_size: .
d_call: TRBD1
v_call: TRBV28
j_call: TRBJ1-1
cdr3_aa: CASRTGVAEAFF
cdr3_nt: TGTGCCAGCAGGACAGGGGTGGCTGAAGCTTTCTTT

clone_size: .
d_call: .
v_call: TRBV7-8
j_call: TRBJ2-7
cdr3_aa: CASSTPLGQGGYEQYF
cdr3_nt: TGTGCCAGCAGCACCCCCCTCGGGCAGGGGGGCTACGAGCAGTACTTC

clone_size: .
d_call: TRBD2
v_call: TRBV10-3
j_call: TRBJ2-5
cdr3_aa: CAISGEAGGPWGETQYF
cdr3_nt: TGTGCCATCAGTGGAGAAGCGGGAGGGCCCTGGGGAGAGACCCAGTACTTC

clone_size: .
d_call: .
v_call: TRBV7-7
j_call: TRBJ2-7
cdr3_aa: CASSLGVSYEQYF
cdr3_nt: TGTGCTAGCAGCTTAGGCGTGTCCTACGAGCAGTACTTC

clone_size: .
d_call: .
v_call: TRBV28
j_call: TRBJ2-3
cdr3_aa: CASSPSRVTSTDTQYF
cdr3_nt: TGTGCCAGCAGTCCATCTCGAGTGACTAGCACAGATACGCAGTATTTT

clone_size: .
d_call: .
v_call: TRBV6-5
j_call: TRBJ1-6
cdr3_aa: CASRSGDSPLHF
cdr3_nt: TGTGCCAGCAGATCCGGGGATTCACCCCTCCACTTT

clone_size: .
d_call: TRBD1
v_call: TRBV28
j_call: TRBJ1-2
cdr3_aa: CASTIGTGGLDGYTF
cdr3_nt: TGTGCCAGCACCATCGGGACAGGGGGCTTGGATGGCTACACCTTC

clone_size: .
d_call: .
v_call: TRBV5-6
j_call: TRBJ2-3
cdr3_aa: CASSYIAEGTDTQYF
cdr3_nt: TGTGCCAGCAGCTATATTGCGGAGGGGACAGATACGCAGTATTTT

clone_size: .
d_call: .
v_call: TRBV11-3
j_call: TRBJ1-3
cdr3_aa: CASSDQLSGRYSGNTIYF
cdr3_nt: TGTGCCAGCAGCGACCAACTGTCTGGGAGATACTCTGGAAACACCATATATTTT

clone_size: once
d_call: TRBD1
v_call: TRBV5-6
j_call: TRBJ1-5
cdr3_aa: CASSFGTGGTQPQHF
cdr3_nt: TGTGCCAGCAGCTTCGGGACAGGGGGCACTCAGCCCCAGCATTTT

clone_size: .
d_call: .
v_call: TRBV5-1
j_call: TRBJ2-2
cdr3_aa: CASSLAAVATGELFF
cdr3_nt: TGCGCCAGCAGCTTGGCAGCGGTAGCCACCGGGGAGCTGTTTTTT

clone_size: .
d_call: TRBD1
v_call: TRBV28
j_call: TRBJ2-1
cdr3_aa: CASRRTGSNEQFF
cdr3_nt: TGTGCCAGCAGGCGGACAGGTAGCAATGAGCAGTTCTTC

clone_size: few
d_call: .
v_call: TRBV27
j_call: TRBJ1-5
cdr3_aa: CASSPDSQYQPQHF
cdr3_nt: TGTGCCAGCAGCCCGGACAGCCAGTATCAGCCCCAGCATTTT

clone_size: once
d_call: TRBD1
v_call: TRBV19
j_call: TRBJ1-5
cdr3_aa: CASSIPGQGGSQPQHF
cdr3_nt: TGTGCCAGTAGTATCCCCGGACAGGGAGGGTCTCAGCCCCAGCATTTT

clone_size: .
d_call: .
v_call: TRBV3-1/TRBV3-2
j_call: TRBJ2-4
cdr3_aa: CASSRGGQDKNIQYF
cdr3_nt: TGTGCCAGCAGCCGGGGGGGGCAGGACAAAAACATTCAGTACTTC

clone_size: .
d_call: TRBD2
v_call: TRBV28
j_call: TRBJ2-1
cdr3_aa: CASSLEGGGTSYNEQFF
cdr3_nt: TGTGCCAGCAGTTTAGAAGGGGGGGGGACTAGCTACAATGAGCAGTTCTTC

clone_size: .
d_call: TRBD2
v_call: TRBV7-9
j_call: TRBJ2-7
cdr3_aa: CASSEGRTRTYEQYF
cdr3_nt: TGTGCCAGCAGCGAGGGCCGGACTAGAACCTACGAGCAGTACTTC

clone_size: once
d_call: .
v_call: TRBV28
j_call: TRBJ1-4
cdr3_aa: CASSYLPEGNEKLFF
cdr3_nt: TGTGCCAGCAGTTACCTCCCGGAGGGGAATGAAAAACTGTTTTTT

clone_size: .
d_call: .
v_call: TRBV5-8
j_call: TRBJ2-3
cdr3_aa: CASRLQGRLDTQYF
cdr3_nt: TGTGCCAGCAGGCTCCAGGGGCGCCTGGATACGCAGTATTTT

clone_size: .
d_call: TRBD1
v_call: TRBV27
j_call: TRBJ1-6
cdr3_aa: CASTIRGGRTTSYNSPLHF
cdr3_nt: TGTGCCAGCACCATCCGAGGGGGCCGCACCACCTCCTATAATTCACCCCTCCACTTT

clone_size: .
d_call: .
v_call: TRBV21-1
j_call: TRBJ2-1
cdr3_aa: CASSKGQGPNEQFF
cdr3_nt: TGTGCCAGCAGCAAAGGCCAGGGGCCAAATGAGCAGTTCTTC

clone_size: .
d_call: TRBD1
v_call: TRBV28
j_call: TRBJ1-2
cdr3_aa: CASSWDRGRTIGYTF
cdr3_nt: TGTGCCAGCAGTTGGGACAGGGGGAGGACTATAGGCTACACCTTC

clone_size: once
d_call: .
v_call: TRBV24-1
j_call: TRBJ1-1
cdr3_aa: CATSEGTRTEAFF
cdr3_nt: TGTGCCACCAGTGAGGGGACTCGCACTGAAGCTTTCTTT

clone_size: .
d_call: .
v_call: TRBV29-1
j_call: TRBJ1-2
cdr3_aa: CSVNTGQTTNYGYTF
cdr3_nt: TGCAGCGTAAACACAGGACAGACGACTAACTATGGCTACACCTTC

clone_size: .
d_call: TRBD1
v_call: TRBV5-1
j_call: TRBJ2-5
cdr3_aa: CASSYRTGSYETQYF
cdr3_nt: TGCGCCAGCAGCTACAGGACAGGGTCATACGAGACCCAGTACTTC

clone_size: .
d_call: .
v_call: TRBV19
j_call: TRBJ1-5
cdr3_aa: CASSMEPNQPQHF
cdr3_nt: TGTGCCAGTAGTATGGAGCCCAATCAGCCCCAGCATTTT

clone_size: .
d_call: .
v_call: TRBV27
j_call: TRBJ2-7
cdr3_aa: CASTHRRGSYEQYF
cdr3_nt: TGTGCCAGCACCCACCGGAGGGGATCCTACGAGCAGTACTTC

clone_size: .
d_call: TRBD2
v_call: TRBV19
j_call: TRBJ2-4
cdr3_aa: CASSRLAGASVAKNIQYF
cdr3_nt: TGTGCCAGTTCGAGACTAGCGGGAGCCTCTGTAGCCAAAAACATTCAGTACTTC

clone_size: .
d_call: TRBD1
v_call: TRBV29-1
j_call: TRBJ2-2
cdr3_aa: CSAGQENTGELFF
cdr3_nt: TGCAGCGCCGGACAGGAGAACACCGGGGAGCTGTTTTTT

clone_size: .
d_call: .
v_call: TRBV28
j_call: TRBJ1-2
cdr3_aa: CASGAALYRPGGAGGYTF
cdr3_nt: TGTGCCAGCGGTGCTGCCCTTTATAGACCGGGGGGGGCCGGTGGCTACACCTTC

clone_size: .
d_call: .
v_call: TRBV27
j_call: TRBJ1-5
cdr3_aa: CASSWARGNQPQHF
cdr3_nt: TGTGCCAGCAGTTGGGCCAGGGGTAATCAGCCCCAGCATTTT

clone_size: .
d_call: TRBD2
v_call: TRBV12-5
j_call: TRBJ2-2
cdr3_aa: CASGLPRGGSAGELFF
cdr3_nt: TGTGCTAGTGGTTTGCCCCGCGGGGGGTCCGCCGGGGAGCTGTTTTTT

clone_size: .
d_call: TRBD2
v_call: TRBV9
j_call: TRBJ2-3
cdr3_aa: CASSPRGGAADTQYF
cdr3_nt: TGTGCCAGCAGCCCCCGGGGGGGGGCGGCAGATACGCAGTATTTT

clone_size: .
d_call: .
v_call: TRBV28
j_call: TRBJ1-2
cdr3_aa: CASSPPGGYGYTF
cdr3_nt: TGTGCCAGCAGTCCTCCCGGCGGCTATGGCTACACCTTC

clone_size: .
d_call: TRBD2
v_call: TRBV9
j_call: TRBJ2-7
cdr3_aa: CASSPGLAGAYEQYF
cdr3_nt: TGTGCCAGCAGCCCGGGACTAGCGGGAGCCTACGAGCAGTACTTC